These 16 T cell receptor beta chains originate from one sample sequenced in a study of shared clonotypes between healthy human individuals. Profiling relied on immunoSEQ multiplex PCR, and the TCRdb table lists in-frame clones only, not all of them. The sample has about 120,000 clones; roughly two thirds are singletons. Sequences were obtained from memory CD8+ T cells sorted from blood. Subset indicated: CD45RO+ cells pooled with CCR7-negative TemRA cells. Receptors were obtained from a woman aged 30 to 39 in good health.

The chain combines TRBV5-4 with TRBJ1-2; D is perhaps TRBD1 (6 bases). Germline lookup yields CDR1 SGHNT and CDR2 YYREEE (reference sequence). This CDR3 comprises 15 residues. V shed 3 bases and J shed 4 bases, with 16 bases lying between them. The CDR3: CASSWWDTKSYGYTF. CDR3 nucleotides: TGTGCCAGCAGCTGGTGGGACACCAAAAGCTATGGCTACACCTTC. Together with reference TRBV5-4 and TRBJ1-2, the CDR3 gives the full variable domain: ETGVTQSPTHLIKTRGQQVTLRCSSQSGHNTVSWYQQALGQGPQFIFQYYREEENGRGNFPPRFSGLQFPNYSSELNVNALELDDSALYLCASSWWDTKSYGYTFGSGTRLTVV.

The chain has TRBV28 and TRBJ2-3, with D maybe TRBD1 (6 bases). The V gene's germline CDR1 is MDHEN and CDR2 SYDVKM. Trimming shortened V by 3 bases and J by 2 bases, and 9 bases separated the two germline ends. The CDR3 is made up of 14 amino acids. The CDR3 coding sequence is TGTGCCAGCAGTTTCCGGGACAACACAGATACGCAGTATTTT. This encodes CASSFRDNTDTQYF.

The chain joins TRBV9 to TRBJ1-2, with TRBD1 as a possible D gene (5 bases). In germline, CDR1 is SGDLS, CDR2 YYNGEE. V shed 4 bases and J shed 3 bases, with 16 bases lying between them. The length of the CDR3 is 15 residues. Here the CDR3 DNA reads TGTGCCAGCAGCACCCCGGGACGGTCGGACTATGGCTACACCTTC. The encoded protein is CASSTPGRSDYGYTF. The variable domain in full, completed from reference TRBV9 and TRBJ1-2, reads DSGVTQTPKHLITATGQRVTLRCSPRSGDLSVYWYQQSLDQGLQFLIQYYNGEERAKGNILERFSAQQFPDLHSELNLSSLELGDSALYFCASSTPGRSDYGYTFGSGTRLTVV.

This clone was counted between two and nine times. Other DNA sequences in this sample translate to the same CDR3. The chain employs TRBV27 and TRBJ2-6; the D is unclear. Looked up from germline, CDR1 is MNHEY and CDR2 is SMNVEV (reference sequence). The CDR3 runs to 12 residues. With 4 bases removed from V and 2 bases from J, the gap between germline ends came to 0 bases. CDR3 in amino acids: CASSSGANVLTF. CDR3 coding DNA: TGTGCCAGCAGTTCTGGGGCCAACGTCCTGACTTTC.

This chain links TRBV7-2 with TRBJ2-1; 10 bases fit TRBD2. Germline loops: CDR1 SGHTA, CDR2 FQGNSA. CDR3 length: 17 residues. V dropped 5 bases and J dropped 5; count of bases not matched to a gene: 12. CDR3 amino acids: CASSAAPGLAPNNEQFF. CDR3 DNA: TGTGCCAGCAGCGCAGCTCCGGGACTAGCGCCGAACAATGAGCAGTTCTTC.

Ten or more counts support this clone. This chain's CDR3 is CASSRDREPYEQYF. The CDR3 DNA follows: TGTGCCAGTAGTAGGGACAGAGAACCCTACGAGCAGTACTTC. The chain employs TRBV19 and TRBJ2-7; 7 bases map to TRBD1. The CDR3 has 14 amino acids. The germline CDR1 and CDR2 sequences are LNHDA and SQIVND (reference sequence). With 4 bases clipped from V and 2 bases from J, the junction kept 5 bases outside the gene matches.

The chain joins TRBV29-1 to TRBJ1-1, with 10 bases fitting TRBD1. The CDR3 is 13 amino acids. J gave up 3 bases and V 4 bases, and 2 bases lay outside the gene matches. In germline, CDR1 is SQVTM, CDR2 ANQGSEA. CDR3 region: CSVVGTGDTEAFF. The CDR3 DNA reads TGCAGCGTTGTAGGGACAGGGGACACTGAAGCTTTCTTT.

CDR3 loop: CASSYVGNYGYTF. CDR3 nucleotides: TGTGCCAGCAGTTATGTTGGGAACTATGGCTACACCTTC. V and J are TRBV6-1 and TRBJ1-2; D is undetermined. CDR3 length: 13 residues. Germline V gives CDR1 MNHNS, CDR2 SASEGT. Trimming removed 5 bases from V and 2 bases from J, with 9 bases in between.

The rearrangement links TRBV19 to TRBJ2-7, with D unresolved. The CDR3 runs 14 residues. V was pared by 6 bases and J by 3 bases, with 15 bases between. Germline CDR1 reads LNHDA; CDR2 reads SQIVND (reference sequence). In nucleotides, the CDR3 is TGTGCCAGTAGATCCTCGCCTGGTGGCTACGAGCAGTACTTC. It specifies CASRSSPGGYEQYF.

The J gene is TRBJ2-3, the V gene TRBV5-1, with D tentatively TRBD1 or TRBD2 (6 bases each). This CDR3 has 16 residues. Looked up from germline, CDR1 is SGHRS and CDR2 is YFSETQ. Trimming took off 3 bases at V and 4 bases at J, with 18 bases between the two ends. As DNA, the CDR3 is TGCGCCAGCAGCTGGGAACTAGCTTCAGGGGCAGATACGCAGTATTTT. This gives the protein CASSWELASGADTQYF.

V usage is TRBV7-6 and J usage is TRBJ2-3; 8 bases are a match to TRBD1. The V and J ends lost 1 base and 2 bases, in that order; junction bases with no gene match: 5. The CDR3 spans 16 residues. Germline assignment: CDR1 SGHVS and CDR2 FNYEAQ. CDR3: CASSLVGTGLTDTQYF. CDR3 nucleotides: TGTGCCAGCAGCTTAGTGGGGACAGGCCTCACAGATACGCAGTATTTT.

This chain joins TRBV27 and TRBJ1-2, with no clear D. Germline CDR1 is MNHEY and CDR2 is SMNVEV (reference sequence). V lost 0 bases and J lost 1, with 9 bases in between. CDR3 length: 15 amino acids. The CDR3 bases are TGTGCCAGCAGTTTATCGTATGGAAATAACTATGGCTACACCTTC. Translation gives CASSLSYGNNYGYTF.

The chain links TRBV7-6 to TRBJ1-2; 8 positions agree with TRBD1. The trim removed 5 bases at V and 4 bases at J, leaving 3 bases unmatched. The CDR3 has 13 amino acids. Looked up from germline, CDR1 is SGHVS and CDR2 is FNYEAQ. CDR3 in amino acids: CASSGQGSYGYTF. The CDR3 DNA follows: TGTGCCAGCAGCGGACAGGGATCCTATGGCTACACCTTC.

The chain has TRBV7-2 and TRBJ1-5; TRBD1 matches at 7 bases. V was clipped by 5 bases and J by 7 bases; unmatched bases: 11. This CDR3 has 15 amino acids. Germline V gives CDR1 SGHTA, CDR2 FQGNSA. CDR3 DNA sequence: TGTGCCAGCAGCGACTACAGGGGAGAAGGCCAGCCCCAGCATTTT. This codes for CASSDYRGEGQPQHF.

The chain employs TRBV29-1 and TRBJ1-2; 8 bases are a match to TRBD1. Looked up from germline, CDR1 is SQVTM and CDR2 is ANQGSEA. With V trimmed by 0 bases and J by 0 bases, 9 bases remained unmatched. The CDR3 totals 17 residues. The CDR3 coding sequence is TGCAGCGTTGAAGACAAAAGGACAGGGAGGCCTAACTATGGCTACACCTTC. Its translation is CSVEDKRTGRPNYGYTF.

This chain joins TRBV5-1 and TRBJ2-1; tentative D call: TRBD1 (6 bases). CDR1 is SGHRS, CDR2 YFSETQ, per germline. The V and J ends lost 4 bases and 3 bases respectively, with 11 bases between them. The CDR3 loop spans 14 amino acids. The CDR3 protein is CASSPGALYNEQFF. CDR3 nucleotide sequence: TGCGCCAGCAGCCCAGGGGCTCTCTACAATGAGCAGTTCTTC.